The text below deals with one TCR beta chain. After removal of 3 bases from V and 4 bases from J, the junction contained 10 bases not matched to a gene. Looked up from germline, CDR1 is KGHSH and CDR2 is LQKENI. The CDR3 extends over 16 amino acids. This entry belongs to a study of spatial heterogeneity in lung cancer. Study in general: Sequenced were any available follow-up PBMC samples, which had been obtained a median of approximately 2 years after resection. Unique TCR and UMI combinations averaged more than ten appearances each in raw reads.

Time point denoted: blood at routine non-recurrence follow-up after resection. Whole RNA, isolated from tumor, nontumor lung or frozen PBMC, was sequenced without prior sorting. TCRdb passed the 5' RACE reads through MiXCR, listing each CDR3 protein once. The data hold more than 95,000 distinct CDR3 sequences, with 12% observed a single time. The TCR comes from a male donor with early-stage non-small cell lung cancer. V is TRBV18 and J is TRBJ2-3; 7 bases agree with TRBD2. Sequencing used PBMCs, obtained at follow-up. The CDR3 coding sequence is TGTGCCAGCTCACCGAATGGACTAGGGGTAGCAGATACGCAGTATTTT. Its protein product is CASSPNGLGVADTQYF.